The clone carrying this T cell receptor beta chain occurred a few times. Its target is unknown. This sample stems from a study of T-cell reconstitution after alpha-beta-depleted transplantation in children. Study-level findings and limits: Expanded clones from the graft, numbering several hundred, reportedly supplied alpha-beta T cells about two months after transplant. At the one-year point after transplant, T-cell counts and TCRbeta diversity were found to come mostly from T cells that had been newly produced. Surviving recipient T cells and thymic progenitors accounted for the high day-60 TCRbeta diversity observed in some patients.

V was trimmed by 0 bases and J by 2 bases, leaving 15 bases between them. Per germline, CDR1 SGHRS and CDR2 YFSETQ. The CDR3 runs to 16 residues. During its preparation, the TCRbeta library received unique molecular identifiers. TCRdb fed the PCR reads into MiXCR, producing one record per CDR3 protein. The table lists 900,000 or so distinct CDR3 sequences, roughly 15% of them singletons. The sequences come from PBMCs, mostly from graft donor cells, collected 360 days after TCRalphabeta/CD19-depleted stem cell transplant. The chain is built from TRBV5-1 and TRBJ2-7; D unclear. The sequence was collected from a male patient aged 10 to 17 who had a stem cell transplant for acute lymphoblastic leukemia, so the T cells may come from the graft donor. This CDR3 is CASSLGVNVRTYEQYF. DNA of the CDR3: TGCGCCAGCAGCTTGGGGGTTAACGTCAGGACCTACGAGCAGTACTTC.